This T cell receptor beta chain was profiled in a study of blood T cell repertoires in COVID-19 (dated by TCRdb to the early 2020s). At the level of the whole study: The collaborator samples originated in the United States, Italy and Spain and spanned the acute and convalescent phases of COVID-19. The prospective study material was composed of cDNA or gDNA derived from T cells, B-cell-depleted T cells, or PBMCs. The dataset comprised deeply sampled blood TCRbeta repertoires from subjects exposed to, actively infected with, or recovered from COVID-19. The repertoires were released in a freely available public database meant as a resource for research on the immune response to SARS-CoV-2. Samples were obtained from the ongoing ImmuneRACE study (first 160 participants) and from 1,000 to 1,500 subjects provided by 6 global collaborators. A de-identified subject ID, COVID-19 status, age in years and sex were almost always included in the sample metadata. Where available, HLA class I and class II types were taken from metadata supplied by the sample provider and were not determined by assay-based typing. The full study reports these points: Clinical and demographic metadata were provided uncurated, with the amount varying by source and participant.

The CDR3 runs 14 amino acids, cysteine and phenylalanine included. Left in the record is the CDR3 DNA by itself, 42 bases read in frame from the first base. V is cut back by 2 bases and J by 7 bases, with 7 bases in the junction unmatched. According to the germline V gene (reference sequence), CDR1 reads SGHKS and CDR2 reads YYEKEE. Worth noting for this clone: Which antigen it targets is not known. No base-level quality is on record; no much larger clone is a single base apart.

In the prospective study, participants were roughly 18 to 95 years old, resided in about two dozen geographic areas of the United States, and were enrolled through a virtual design. Cohort assignment in the prospective study relied on participant-reported clinical history from a screening survey and a study questionnaire. Recovered participants in ImmuneRACE Cohort 3 were defined by two consecutive negative NP/OP PCR tests, clearance by a healthcare professional, or resolution of symptoms. In the prospective study, mobile phlebotomists collected whole blood, serum and a nasopharyngeal or oropharyngeal swab from each participant. Additional blood draws and questionnaires over an approximately two-month period could optionally be provided by prospective study participants. Prospective study blood samples were shipped either frozen or at room temperature before DNA extraction. TCRbeta CDR3 regions were amplified from genomic DNA using the immunoSEQ Assay, a bias-controlled multiplex PCR. In the original analysis: The number of nucleated cells in each sample was estimated from the amplification of reference gene primers within the assay. Sequence reads were collapsed and filtered to measure the absolute abundance of every unique TCRbeta CDR3 rearrangement. For each sample, productive Simpson clonality was calculated by taking the square root of Simpson's diversity index across productive rearrangements. Not all clones reach the TCRdb copy of this immuneACCESS table, which keeps in-frame sequences only. Checked studies attribute under half of the gap to unresolved V genes and leave the rest unexplained. The V and J calls and clone size come from that table; D and trimming were worked out from the DNA. Here the sample has about 390,000 clones; around nine tenths occur a single time. The ten biggest clones cover roughly 10% of the sample.

The receptor's source is a woman between 50 and 59 years old who had recovered from COVID-19. Sequencing was done on a sample of PBMCs or T cells enriched from blood (not recorded which). Recombination joined TRBV5-5 with TRBJ2-7, with 9 central nucleotides matching TRBD1. CDR3 protein: CASSFTGGPMEQYF. The DNA is as follows: TGTGCCAGCAGCTTTACAGGGGGCCCCATGGAGCAGTACTTC.